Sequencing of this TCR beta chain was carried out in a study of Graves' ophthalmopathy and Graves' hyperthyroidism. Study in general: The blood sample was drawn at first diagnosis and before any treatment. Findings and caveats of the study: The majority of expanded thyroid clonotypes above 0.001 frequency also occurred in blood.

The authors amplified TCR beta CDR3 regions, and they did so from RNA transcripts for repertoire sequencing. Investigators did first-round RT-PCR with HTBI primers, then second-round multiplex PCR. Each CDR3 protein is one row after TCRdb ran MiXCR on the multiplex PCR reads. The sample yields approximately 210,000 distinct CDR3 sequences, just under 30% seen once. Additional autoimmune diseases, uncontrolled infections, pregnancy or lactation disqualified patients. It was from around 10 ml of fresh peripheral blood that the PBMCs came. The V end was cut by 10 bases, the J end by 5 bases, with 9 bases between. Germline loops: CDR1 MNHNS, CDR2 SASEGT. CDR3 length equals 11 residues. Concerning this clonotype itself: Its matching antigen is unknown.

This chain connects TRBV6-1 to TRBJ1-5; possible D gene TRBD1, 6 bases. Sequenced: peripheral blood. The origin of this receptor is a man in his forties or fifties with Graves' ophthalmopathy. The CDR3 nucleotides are TGTGCCAACACAGGGTATCAGCCCCAGCATTTT. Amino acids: CANTGYQPQHF.